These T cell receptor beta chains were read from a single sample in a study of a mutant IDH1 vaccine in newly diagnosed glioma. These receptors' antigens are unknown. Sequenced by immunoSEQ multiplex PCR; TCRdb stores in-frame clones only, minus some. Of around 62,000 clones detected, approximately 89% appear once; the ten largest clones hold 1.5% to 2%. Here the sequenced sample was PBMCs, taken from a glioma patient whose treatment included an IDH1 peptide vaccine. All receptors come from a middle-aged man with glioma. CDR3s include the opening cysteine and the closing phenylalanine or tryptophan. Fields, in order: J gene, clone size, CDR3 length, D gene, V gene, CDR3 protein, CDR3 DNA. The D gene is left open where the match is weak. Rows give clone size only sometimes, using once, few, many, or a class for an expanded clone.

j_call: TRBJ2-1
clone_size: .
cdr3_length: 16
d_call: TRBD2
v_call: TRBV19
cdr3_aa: CASSIELAGGPGEQFF
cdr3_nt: TGTGCCAGTAGTATAGAACTAGCGGGAGGGCCGGGTGAGCAGTTCTTC

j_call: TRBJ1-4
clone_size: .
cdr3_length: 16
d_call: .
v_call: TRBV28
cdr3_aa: CASSLFPATTNEKLFF
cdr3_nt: TGTGCCAGCAGTTTATTCCCAGCCACAACTAATGAAAAACTGTTTTTT

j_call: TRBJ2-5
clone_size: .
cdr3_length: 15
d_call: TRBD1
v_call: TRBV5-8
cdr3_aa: CASSLGAGGAETQYF
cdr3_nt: TGTGCCAGCAGCTTGGGGGCAGGGGGCGCGGAGACCCAGTACTTC

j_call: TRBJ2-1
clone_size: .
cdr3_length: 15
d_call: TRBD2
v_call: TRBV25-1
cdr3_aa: CASSKSGGFYNEQFF
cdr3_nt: TGTGCCAGCAGCAAAAGCGGGGGGTTTTACAATGAGCAGTTCTTC

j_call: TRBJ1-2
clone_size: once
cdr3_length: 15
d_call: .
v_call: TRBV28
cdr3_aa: CASSLRDIGTYGYTF
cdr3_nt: TGTGCCAGCAGTTTAAGGGACATCGGAACGTATGGTTACACCTTC

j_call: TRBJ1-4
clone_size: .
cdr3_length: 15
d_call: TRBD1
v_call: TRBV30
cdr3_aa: CAWTPKQGAGEKLFF
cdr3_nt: TGTGCCTGGACTCCGAAACAGGGGGCAGGTGAAAAACTGTTTTTT

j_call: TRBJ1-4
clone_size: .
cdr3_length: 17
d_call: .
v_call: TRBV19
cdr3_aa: CASKQRRDTSTNEKLFF
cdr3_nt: TGTGCCAGTAAGCAGCGACGGGACACCTCAACTAATGAAAAACTGTTTTTT

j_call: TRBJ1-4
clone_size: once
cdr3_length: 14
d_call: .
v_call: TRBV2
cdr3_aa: CASDLVGTNEKLFF
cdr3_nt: TGTGCCAGCGACCTAGTGGGTACGAATGAAAAACTGTTTTTT

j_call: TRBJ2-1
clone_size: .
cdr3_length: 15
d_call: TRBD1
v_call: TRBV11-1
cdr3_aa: CASSRDRVSYNEQFF
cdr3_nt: TGTGCCAGCAGCCGGGACAGGGTCTCCTACAATGAGCAGTTCTTC

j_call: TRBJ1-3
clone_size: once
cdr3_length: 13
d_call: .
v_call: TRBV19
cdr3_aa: CATKGQSGNTIYF
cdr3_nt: TGTGCCACTAAAGGACAGTCTGGAAACACCATATATTTT

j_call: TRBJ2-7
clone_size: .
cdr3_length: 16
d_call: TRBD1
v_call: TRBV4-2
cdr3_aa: CASSQDGQGANHEQYF
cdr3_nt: TGTGCCAGCAGCCAAGACGGACAGGGGGCGAACCACGAGCAGTACTTC

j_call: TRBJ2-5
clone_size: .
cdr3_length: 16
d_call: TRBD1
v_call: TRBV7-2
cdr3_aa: CASSPGQGWSKETQYF
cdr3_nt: TGTGCCAGCAGCCCCGGACAGGGCTGGTCTAAGGAGACCCAGTACTTC

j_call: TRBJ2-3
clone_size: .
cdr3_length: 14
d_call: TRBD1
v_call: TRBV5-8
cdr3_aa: CASSSRTGWSTQYF
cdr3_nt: TGTGCCAGCAGCTCCAGGACAGGGTGGAGTACGCAGTATTTT

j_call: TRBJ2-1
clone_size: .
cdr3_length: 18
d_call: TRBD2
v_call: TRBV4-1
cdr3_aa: CASSQVDMGLAAYNEQFF
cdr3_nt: TGCGCCAGCAGCCAAGTAGATATGGGACTAGCGGCTTACAATGAGCAGTTCTTC

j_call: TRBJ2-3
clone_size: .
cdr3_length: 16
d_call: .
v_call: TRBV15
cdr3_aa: CATSRDRPTSTDTQYF
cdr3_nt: TGTGCCACCAGCAGAGATAGGCCCACCAGCACAGATACGCAGTATTTT

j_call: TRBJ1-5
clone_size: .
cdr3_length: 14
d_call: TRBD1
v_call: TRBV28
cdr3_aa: CASRAAGGDQPQHF
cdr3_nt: TGTGCCAGCAGGGCCGCAGGGGGCGATCAGCCCCAGCATTTT

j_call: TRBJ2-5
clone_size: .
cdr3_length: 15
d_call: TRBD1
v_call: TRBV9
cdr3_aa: CASSVGTGGLETQYF
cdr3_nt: TGTGCCAGCAGCGTAGGGACAGGGGGCTTGGAGACCCAGTACTTC

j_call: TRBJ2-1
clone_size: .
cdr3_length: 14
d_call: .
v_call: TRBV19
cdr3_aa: CASSISGANNEQFF
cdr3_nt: TGTGCCAGTAGTATCTCCGGGGCGAACAATGAGCAGTTCTTC

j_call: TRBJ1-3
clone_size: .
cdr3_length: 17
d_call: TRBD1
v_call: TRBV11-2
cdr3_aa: CASSLARTGVSGNTIYF
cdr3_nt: TGTGCCAGCAGCTTAGCCCGGACAGGCGTCTCTGGAAACACCATATATTTT

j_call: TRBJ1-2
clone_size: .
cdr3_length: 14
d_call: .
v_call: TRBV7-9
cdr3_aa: CASSFGRNNYGYTF
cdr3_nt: TGTGCCAGCAGCTTTGGCAGGAATAACTATGGCTACACCTTC

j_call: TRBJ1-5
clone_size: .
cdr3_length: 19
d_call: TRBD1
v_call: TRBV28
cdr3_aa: CASSFWGQGATNSNQPQHF
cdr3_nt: TGTGCCAGCAGTTTTTGGGGACAGGGGGCCACAAATAGCAATCAGCCCCAGCATTTT

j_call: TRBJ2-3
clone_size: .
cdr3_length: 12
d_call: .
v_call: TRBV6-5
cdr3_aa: CAMTESTDTQYF
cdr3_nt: TGTGCCATGACAGAATCCACAGATACGCAGTATTTT

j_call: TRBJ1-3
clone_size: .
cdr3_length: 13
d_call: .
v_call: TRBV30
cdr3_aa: CAWSQDSGNTIYF
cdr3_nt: TGTGCCTGGAGTCAGGACTCTGGAAACACCATATATTTT

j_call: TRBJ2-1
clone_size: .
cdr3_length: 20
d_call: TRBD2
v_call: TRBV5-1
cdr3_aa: CASTPRRGAGGPVTYNEQFF
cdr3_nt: TGCGCCAGCACCCCCCGCCGGGGGGCGGGAGGGCCGGTCACCTACAATGAGCAGTTCTTC

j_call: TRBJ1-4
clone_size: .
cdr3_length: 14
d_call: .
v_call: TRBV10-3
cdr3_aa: CAIRDGRLDEKLFF
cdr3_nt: TGTGCCATCAGGGACGGGCGATTGGATGAAAAACTGTTTTTT

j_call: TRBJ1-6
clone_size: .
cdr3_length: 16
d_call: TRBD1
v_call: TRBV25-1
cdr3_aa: CASSEFSTGAVTPLHF
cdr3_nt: TGTGCCAGCAGTGAATTTAGTACAGGGGCTGTTACACCCCTCCACTTT

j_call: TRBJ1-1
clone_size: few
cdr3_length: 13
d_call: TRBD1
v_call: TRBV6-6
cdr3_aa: CASISGGNTEAFF
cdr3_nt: TGTGCCAGCATCTCAGGGGGCAACACTGAAGCTTTCTTT

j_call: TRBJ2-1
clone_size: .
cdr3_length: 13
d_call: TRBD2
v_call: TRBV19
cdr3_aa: CASSGAGVGEQFF
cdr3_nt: TGTGCCAGTAGTGGAGCGGGAGTGGGTGAGCAGTTCTTC

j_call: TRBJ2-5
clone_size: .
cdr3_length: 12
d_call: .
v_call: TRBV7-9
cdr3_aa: CASSLEAETQYF
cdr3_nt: TGTGCCAGCAGCTTAGAAGCGGAGACCCAGTACTTC

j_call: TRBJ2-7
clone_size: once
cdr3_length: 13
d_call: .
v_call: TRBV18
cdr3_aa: CASSPQGMSEQYF
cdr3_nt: TGTGCCAGCTCACCCCAGGGTATGTCCGAGCAGTACTTC

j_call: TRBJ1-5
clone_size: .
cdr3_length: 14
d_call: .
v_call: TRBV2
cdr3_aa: CASRATEGRQPQHF
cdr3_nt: TGTGCCAGCAGGGCGACAGAGGGTCGTCAGCCCCAGCATTTT

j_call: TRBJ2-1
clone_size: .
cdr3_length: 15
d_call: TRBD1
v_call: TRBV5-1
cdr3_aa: CASSSTGGSHSEQFF
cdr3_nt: TGCGCCAGCAGCTCGACAGGGGGCAGTCATAGTGAGCAGTTCTTC

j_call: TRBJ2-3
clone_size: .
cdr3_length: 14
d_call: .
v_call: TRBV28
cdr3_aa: CASYSGASTDTQYF
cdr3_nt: TGTGCCAGCTATAGCGGAGCTAGCACAGATACGCAGTATTTT

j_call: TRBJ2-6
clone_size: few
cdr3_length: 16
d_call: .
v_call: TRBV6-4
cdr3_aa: CASSDSDSSGANVLTF
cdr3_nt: TGTGCCAGCAGTGATTCCGACAGCTCTGGGGCCAACGTCCTGACTTTC

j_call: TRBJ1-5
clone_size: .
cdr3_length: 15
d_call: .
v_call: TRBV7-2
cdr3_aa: CASSLVGYSNQPQHF
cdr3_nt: TGTGCCAGCAGCTTAGTAGGTTATAGCAATCAGCCCCAGCATTTT

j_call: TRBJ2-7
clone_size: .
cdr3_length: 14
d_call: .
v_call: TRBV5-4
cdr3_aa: CASSLGLSTYEQYF
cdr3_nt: TGTGCCAGCAGCTTGGGACTGTCAACCTACGAGCAGTACTTC

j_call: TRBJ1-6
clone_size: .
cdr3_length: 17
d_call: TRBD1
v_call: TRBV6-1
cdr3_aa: CASSGSLDRGGTSPLHF
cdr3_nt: TGTGCCAGCAGTGGATCGCTGGACAGGGGAGGCACTTCACCCCTCCACTTT

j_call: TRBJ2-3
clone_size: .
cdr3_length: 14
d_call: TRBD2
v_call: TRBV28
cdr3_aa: CASSFRGRGDTQYF
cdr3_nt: TGTGCCAGCAGTTTCCGCGGGAGAGGAGATACGCAGTATTTT

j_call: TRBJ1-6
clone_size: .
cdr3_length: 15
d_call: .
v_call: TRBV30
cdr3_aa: CAWAGSVPGTSPLHF
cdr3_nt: TGTGCCTGGGCAGGGTCCGTACCGGGGACTTCACCCCTCCACTTT

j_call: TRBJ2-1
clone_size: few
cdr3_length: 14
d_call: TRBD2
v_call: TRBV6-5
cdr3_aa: CATASGLAGGWVFF
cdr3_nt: TGTGCCACTGCATCGGGACTAGCGGGAGGGTGGGTGTTCTTC

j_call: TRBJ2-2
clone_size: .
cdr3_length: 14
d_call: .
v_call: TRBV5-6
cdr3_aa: CASSLLGENGELFF
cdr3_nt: TGTGCCAGCAGCTTGCTAGGGGAGAACGGGGAGCTGTTTTTT

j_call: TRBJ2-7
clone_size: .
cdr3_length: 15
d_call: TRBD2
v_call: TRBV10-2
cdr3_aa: CASSPAETSGYEQYF
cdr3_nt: TGCGCCAGCAGTCCGGCCGAGACTAGCGGATACGAGCAGTACTTC

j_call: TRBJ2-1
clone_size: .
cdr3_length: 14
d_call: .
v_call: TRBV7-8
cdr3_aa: CASRTPGRNNEQFF
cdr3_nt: TGTGCCAGCCGTACTCCAGGTAGGAACAATGAGCAGTTCTTC

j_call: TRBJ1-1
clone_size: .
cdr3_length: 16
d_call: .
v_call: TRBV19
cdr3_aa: CASSLEALGYGTEAFF
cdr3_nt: TGTGCCAGTAGTCTGGAAGCACTAGGGTACGGCACTGAAGCTTTCTTT

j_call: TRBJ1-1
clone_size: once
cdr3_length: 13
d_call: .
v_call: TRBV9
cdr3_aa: CASKGSENTEAFF
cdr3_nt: TGTGCCAGTAAGGGGAGTGAGAACACTGAAGCTTTCTTT